The clone carrying this T cell receptor (beta chain) showed up just a few times. The sample comes from a study of immune characterization of retroperitoneal liposarcoma. One entry per CDR3 protein results from TCRdb running MiXCR on the PCR reads. Among under 11,000 distinct CDR3 sequences listed, 22% were seen once. Sequencing input: blood. This receptor was identified in a female donor with retroperitoneal liposarcoma.

The CDR3 nucleotides are TGTGCCAGCAGCTTTCGACAGGGCGGGGGGAAGACCCAGTACTTC. Its protein product is CASSFRQGGGKTQYF. This chain links TRBV5-4 with TRBJ2-5; TRBD2 might be the D (8 bases). Germline V gene sequence: CDR1 SGHNT, CDR2 YYREEE (reference sequence). The CDR3 is 15 residues long. Trimming pared 2 bases from V and 6 bases from J, leaving 17 bases between.